This T cell receptor beta chain was observed in a study of blood T cell repertoires in COVID-19. Looking at the study overall: Acute and convalescent COVID-19 samples came from the United States, Italy and Spain. In each case, the material was cDNA or gDNA derived from T cells, B-cell-depleted T cells, or PBMCs.

In the source study's methods: Quantification of nucleated cells was approximated via reference gene primer amplification. The data were produced by immunoSEQ multiplex PCR, yet TCRdb's version contains in-frame clones alone and is incomplete. Clone size and V and J calls were adopted from that table, with D and trimming inferred from the DNA. The sample yields roughly 90,000 clones, about 90% seen once. This clone was observed once. CDR1 and CDR2 (germline): SNHLY, FYNNEI. The CDR3 totals 14 residues. The trim removed 11 bases at V and 5 bases at J, leaving 13 bases unmatched. V usage is TRBV2 and J usage is TRBJ2-7; 9 positions agree with TRBD1. The sequenced material came from peripheral blood. The TCR was taken from a human donor in a cohort sampled during active COVID-19. This CDR3 reads CAGAPWTGVNEQYF. In DNA form, the CDR3 reads TGTGCCGGCGCGCCCTGGACAGGGGTGAACGAGCAGTACTTC. The whole variable domain, filled in from reference TRBV2 and TRBJ2-7, reads EPEVTQTPSHQVTQMGQEVILRCVPISNHLYFYWYRQILGQKVEFLVSFYNNEISEKSEIFDDQFSVERPDGSNFTLKIRSTKLEDSAMYFCAGAPWTGVNEQYFGPGTRLTVT.